The present entry profiles one T cell receptor (beta chain) with its context. The data originate from a study of blood T cell repertoires in COVID-19. In the study overall: COVID-19 samples collected from the United States, Italy and Spain covered acute and convalescent phases. T cells, B-cell-depleted T cells, or PBMCs supplied cDNA or gDNA.

In the original workflow: Amplification of reference gene primers provided the estimated nucleated cell counts. Sequencing used immunoSEQ multiplex PCR; TCRdb keeps in-frame clones, though not all of them. V and J calls plus clone size are reproduced from that table; the DNA served to infer D and trimming. Seen here are 400,000 to 550,000 clones, 85% to 90% observed once, and the top ten hold approximately 4.3%. V shed 1 base, J shed 2 bases, and the junction held 4 bases outside the gene matches. Per the germline V gene, CDR1 is MNHNS and CDR2 is SASEGT. The CDR3 loop spans 16 amino acids. The TCR sequence derives from a woman aged 25 to 39 with acute or convalescent COVID-19. The sample consisted of peripheral blood. The genes are TRBV6-1 and TRBJ2-3, with 9 bases aligning to TRBD2. CDR3 sequence reads: CASSEGGGGATDTQYF. The CDR3 DNA reads TGTGCCAGCAGTGAAGGCGGCGGGGGGGCCACAGATACGCAGTATTTT.